The rows below give T cell receptor beta chains drawn from one sample of a study of blood T cells in healthy people across ages. TCRdb recomputed calls from the 5' RACE reads with MiXCR, one row per CDR3 protein. Here the sample spans about 760,000 distinct CDR3 sequences, just over 55% being singletons. The specimen sequenced was blood. The receptors originated from a middle-aged man in good health. Both conserved end residues are trimmed from each CDR3.

V: TRBV27
J: TRBJ2-1
CDR3: ASTLGGGTYNEQF

V: TRBV10-3
J: TRBJ2-1
CDR3: ATGLAGVNEQF

V: TRBV7-2
J: TRBJ1-6
CDR3: ASSRYRLTGNNSPLH

V: TRBV13
J: TRBJ2-5
CDR3: ASSLGFGGATLETQY

V: TRBV6-2/TRBV6-3
J: TRBJ2-7
CDR3: ASRYQAGPYEQY

V: TRBV5-4
J: -
CDR3: ASSPPRVCKTQY

V: TRBV3-1
J: TRBJ2-5
CDR3: ASGNPGPPRRETRY

V: TRBV15
J: TRBJ2-5
CDR3: ATSRDSQGLAEQY

V: TRBV29-1
J: TRBJ2-2
CDR3: SVERGGELF

V: TRBV6-6
J: TRBJ1-2
CDR3: ASSSNLRQGEGYGYT

V: TRBV10-3
J: TRBJ2-5
CDR3: AIYIPGNERGRQETQY

V: TRBV6-5
J: TRBJ1-5
CDR3: ASSYSISGPGLNQPQH

V: TRBV7-9
J: TRBJ2-5
CDR3: ASSSGASDLGYQETQY

V: TRBV4-3
J: -
CDR3: ASSQDLTGFNIQY

V: TRBV28
J: TRBJ2-7
CDR3: ASTPSMSSYEQY

V: TRBV18
J: TRBJ2-7
CDR3: ASSLTGTSASYEQY

V: TRBV20-1
J: TRBJ1-2
CDR3: SAGEGDGYT

V: TRBV20-1
J: TRBJ2-1
CDR3: SGRASGATYNEQF

V: TRBV9
J: TRBJ1-1
CDR3: ASSVASGNTEAF

V: TRBV28
J: TRBJ2-5
CDR3: ASKSGVQETQY

V: TRBV14
J: TRBJ2-3
CDR3: ASSQVGGSGDTQY

V: TRBV5-1
J: TRBJ2-7
CDR3: ASSYPSLSQSGGVTYEQY

V: TRBV12-5
J: TRBJ2-7
CDR3: ASVRGLAPYEQY

V: TRBV20-1
J: TRBJ2-5
CDR3: SATLVAGVQETQY

V: TRBV5-1
J: TRBJ2-1
CDR3: ASSPRIMTSGNNEQF

V: TRBV15
J: TRBJ2-7
CDR3: ATSTREGDPYYEQY